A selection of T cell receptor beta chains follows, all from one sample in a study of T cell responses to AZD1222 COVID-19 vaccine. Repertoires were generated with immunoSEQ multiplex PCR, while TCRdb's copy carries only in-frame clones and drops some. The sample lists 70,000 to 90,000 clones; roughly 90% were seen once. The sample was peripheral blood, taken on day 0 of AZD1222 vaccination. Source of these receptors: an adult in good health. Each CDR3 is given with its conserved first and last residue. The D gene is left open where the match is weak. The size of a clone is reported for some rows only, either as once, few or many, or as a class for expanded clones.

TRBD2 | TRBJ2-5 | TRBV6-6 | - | TGTGCCAGCATCCGAGACTTAGCGGGGGGGCGGGAGACCCAGTACTTC | CASIRDLAGGRETQYF
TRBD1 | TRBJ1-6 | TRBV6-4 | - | TGTGCCAGCAGTGAACAGGGGAATTCACCCCTCCACTTT | CASSEQGNSPLHF
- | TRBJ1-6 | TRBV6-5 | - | TGTGCCAGCAGTACAAAAAGGGGTTCACCCCTCCACTTT | CASSTKRGSPLHF
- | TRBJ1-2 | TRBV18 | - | TGTGCCAGCTCACCACTAGAATCGACTTATGGCTACACCTTC | CASSPLESTYGYTF
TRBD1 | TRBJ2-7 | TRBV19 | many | TGTGCCAGTAGCACCGGGACAGGGGGACACGAGCAGTACTTC | CASSTGTGGHEQYF
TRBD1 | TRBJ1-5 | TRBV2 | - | TGTGCCAGCAGTTGGACAGGCCCCAATCAGCCCCAGCATTTT | CASSWTGPNQPQHF
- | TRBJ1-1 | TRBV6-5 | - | TGTGCCAGCAGTTACTCGAATGTCGTCATGAACACTGAAGCTTTCTTT | CASSYSNVVMNTEAFF
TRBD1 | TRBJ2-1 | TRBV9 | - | TGTGCCAGCAGCCCAGGACAGGCGCCCTACAATGAGCAGTTCTTC | CASSPGQAPYNEQFF
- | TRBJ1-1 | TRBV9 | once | TGTGCCAGCAGCGTAGCCGGGGTAGGGCACACTGAAGCTTTCTTT | CASSVAGVGHTEAFF
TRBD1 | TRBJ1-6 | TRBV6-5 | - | TGTGCCAGCAGTCGAGACAGGGGTGATTCACCCCTCCACTTT | CASSRDRGDSPLHF
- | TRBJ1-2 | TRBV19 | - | TGTGCCAGTAGTTTTGTGTCAGGGTCTGGATTTGGCTACACCTTC | CASSFVSGSGFGYTF
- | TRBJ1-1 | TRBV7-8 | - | TGTGCCAGCAGCTTAGATGGGGGGAACACTGAAGCTTTCTTT | CASSLDGGNTEAFF
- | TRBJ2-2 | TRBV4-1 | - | TGCGCCAGCAGCCAAGTTCTCCTTAACACCGGGGAGCTGTTTTTT | CASSQVLLNTGELFF
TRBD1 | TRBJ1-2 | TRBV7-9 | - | TGTGCCAGCAGCTTGGACAGGGTATATGGCTACACCTTC | CASSLDRVYGYTF
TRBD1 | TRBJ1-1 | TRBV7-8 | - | TGTGCCAGCAGTTCCGACAGGGGGCCCACTGAAGCTTTCTTT | CASSSDRGPTEAFF
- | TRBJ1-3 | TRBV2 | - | TGTGCCAGCAGTGTGGAGCAGACCCGGGCTTCTGGAAACACCATATATTTT | CASSVEQTRASGNTIYF
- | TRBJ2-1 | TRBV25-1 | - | TGTGCCAGCAGTGAACTCCCTGGAGACTTCGTGGGCAATCATGAGCAGTTCTTC | CASSELPGDFVGNHEQFF
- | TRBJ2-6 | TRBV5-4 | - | TGTGCCAGCAGCTTAGGGGGGGCGCAAGCCGGGGCCAACGTCCTGACTTTC | CASSLGGAQAGANVLTF
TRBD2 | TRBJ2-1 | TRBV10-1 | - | TGCGCCAGCAGTGACCCTAGCGGGGGTCGTCGGAATGAGCAGTTCTTC | CASSDPSGGRRNEQFF
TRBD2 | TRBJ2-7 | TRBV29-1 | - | TGCAGCGTTGGGCGGGAGGGAACCTACGAGCAGTACTTC | CSVGREGTYEQYF
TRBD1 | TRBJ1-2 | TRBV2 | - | TGTGCCAGCAGTGTTGGTGTCAGGGGGAACTATGGCTACACCTTC | CASSVGVRGNYGYTF
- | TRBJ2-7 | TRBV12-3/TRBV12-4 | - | TGTGCCAGCAGTTTAAAGGTCTACGAGCAGTACTTC | CASSLKVYEQYF
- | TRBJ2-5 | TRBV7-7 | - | TGTGCTAGCAGCTTAGGGAGTTGGGGCAGGCAAGAGACCCAGTACTTC | CASSLGSWGRQETQYF
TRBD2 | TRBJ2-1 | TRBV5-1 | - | TGCGCCAGCAGCCAACTAGCGGGAGGGATTGCCTACAATGAGCAGTTCTTC | CASSQLAGGIAYNEQFF
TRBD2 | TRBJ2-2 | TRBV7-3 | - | TGTGCCAGCAGCTATACCGGGACTAATACCGGGGAGCTGTTTTTT | CASSYTGTNTGELFF
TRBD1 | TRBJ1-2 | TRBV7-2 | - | TGTGCCAGCAGCTTAGGACAGGGAATCATCGGGTACGGCTACACCTTC | CASSLGQGIIGYGYTF
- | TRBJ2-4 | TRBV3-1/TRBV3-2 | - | TGTGCCAGCAGCTCTCCTGGGGGCGCCAAAAACATTCAGTACTTC | CASSSPGGAKNIQYF
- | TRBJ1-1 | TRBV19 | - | TGTGCCAGTAGTGATTCGGGGTTCACTGAAGCTTTCTTT | CASSDSGFTEAFF
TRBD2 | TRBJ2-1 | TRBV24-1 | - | TGTGCCACCAGTGATTTGCGGGGGGGCCGAAATGAGCAGTTCTTC | CATSDLRGGRNEQFF
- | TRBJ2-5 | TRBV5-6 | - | TGTGCCAGCAGCTCTTTAAAGAGGCCCCAAGAGACCCAGTACTTC | CASSSLKRPQETQYF
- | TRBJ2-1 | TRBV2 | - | TGTGCCAGCAGTGGGACGGTTCCCCGGAATGAGCAGTTCTTC | CASSGTVPRNEQFF
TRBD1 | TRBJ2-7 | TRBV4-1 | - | TGCGCCAGCAGCCAGGGGACAGAGTACGAGCAGTACTTC | CASSQGTEYEQYF
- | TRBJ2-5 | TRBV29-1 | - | TGCAGCGTTGAAGATCTGGGGGACGTTTCGGAGACCCAGTACTTC | CSVEDLGDVSETQYF